Reported below is one T cell receptor (beta chain). Its antigen is still unknown. The data originate from a study of beta chain features in type 1 diabetes. Overall study results and limits: TCRB CDR3s from Type 1 diabetes patients were moderately but significantly shorter in all four CD4+ subsets.

CDR3 size: 13 residues. The germline CDR1 and CDR2 sequences are SGHTA and FQGNSA. The germline V and J ends were trimmed by 3 bases and 7 bases, with 10 bases remaining between them. As every portion of the isolated RNA was reverse transcribed, the sequencing read expressed TCRB transcripts. TCRdb's copy holds only in-frame clones and misses some; the assay was immunoSEQ multiplex PCR. Altogether roughly 230,000 clones are present, approximately 11% being singletons, with the ten largest covering approximately 0.015%. The genes are TRBV7-2 and TRBJ1-5, with D possibly being TRBD1 (6 bases). Sequenced: naive CD4+ T cells from blood. This clonotype was obtained from a young man with type 1 diabetes. CDR3 protein: CASSFGQNQPQHF. The CDR3 DNA reads as TGTGCCAGCAGCTTTGGACAGAACCAGCCCCAGCATTTT.